The rows below give T cell receptor beta chains drawn from one sample of a study of cytomegalovirus exposure and HLA in healthy donors. The protocol was immunoSEQ multiplex PCR, while the TCRdb copy is restricted to in-frame clones and leaves out a portion. The sample comprises about 76,000 clones, 65% to 75% of which are singletons, and 16% rests with the top ten. Specimen: PBMCs. These receptors all come from a woman in her thirties or forties in good health and CMV-seropositive. The CDR3 runs from the conserved cysteine through the conserved F or W. A D gene is named only where the DNA matches it firmly. For some rows the clone size is stated as once, few or many, or as a class when expanded; others skip it.

J gene	D gene	V gene	clone size	CDR3 protein	CDR3 DNA
TRBJ1-3	NA	TRBV5-5	NA	CASSLASFPGSGNTIYF	TGTGCCAGCAGCTTGGCTTCCTTTCCAGGCTCTGGAAACACCATATATTTT
TRBJ1-1	NA	TRBV5-6	NA	CASSFGLKAFF	TGTGCCAGCAGCTTCGGGTTAAAAGCTTTCTTT
TRBJ2-3	TRBD2	TRBV4-3	NA	CASSQGVRLAVDTQYF	TGCGCCAGCAGCCAAGGTGTCCGACTAGCGGTAGATACGCAGTATTTT
TRBJ2-1	TRBD2	TRBV6-1	NA	CASRYPGLSYNEQFF	TGTGCCAGCAGATACCCGGGACTAAGCTACAATGAGCAGTTCTTC
TRBJ1-4	NA	TRBV7-2	NA	CASTRTTNEKLFF	TGTGCCAGCACCAGGACAACTAATGAAAAACTGTTTTTT
TRBJ1-1	TRBD1	TRBV28	NA	CASSTRPGGGPDTEAFF	TGTGCCAGCAGTACGCGACCAGGGGGTGGCCCGGACACTGAAGCTTTCTTT
TRBJ2-5	NA	TRBV29-1	NA	CSVAGVRETQYF	TGCAGCGTTGCAGGGGTGCGGGAGACCCAGTACTTC
TRBJ1-2	NA	TRBV30	NA	CAWSVLGGGGYTF	TGTGCCTGGAGTGTACTTGGGGGGGGTGGCTACACCTTC
TRBJ2-7	NA	TRBV7-3	few	CASSLSGGMVPYEQYF	TGTGCCAGCAGCTTATCGGGCGGGATGGTCCCCTACGAGCAGTACTTC
TRBJ1-2	NA	TRBV6-1	NA	CATGANYGYTF	TGTGCCACCGGGGCTAACTATGGCTACACCTTC
TRBJ1-5	NA	TRBV19	NA	CASSTFPYSNQPQHF	TGTGCCAGTAGTACCTTTCCTTATAGCAATCAGCCCCAGCATTTT
TRBJ1-1	TRBD1	TRBV18	NA	CASSRETGANTEAFF	TGTGCCAGCTCTCGAGAGACAGGGGCGAACACTGAAGCTTTCTTT
TRBJ2-7	NA	TRBV5-4	NA	CASSSQGNTYEQYF	TGTGCCAGCAGCTCCCAGGGGAACACCTACGAGCAGTACTTC
TRBJ1-1	NA	TRBV28	NA	CASSRGDTEAFF	TGTGCCAGCAGCAGAGGAGACACTGAAGCTTTCTTT
TRBJ1-1	TRBD1	TRBV7-6	NA	CASSPGQYTEAFF	TGTGCCAGCAGCCCGGGACAGTACACTGAAGCTTTCTTT
TRBJ2-7	NA	TRBV6-1	NA	CASSASYEQYF	TGTGCCAGCAGTGCCAGCTACGAGCAGTACTTC
TRBJ1-2	NA	TRBV29-1	NA	CSVEDQGKVNYGYTF	TGCAGCGTTGAAGATCAGGGAAAGGTGAACTATGGCTACACCTTC
TRBJ2-3	TRBD2	TRBV7-2	few	CASSLTRLAGATDTQYF	TGTGCCAGCAGCTTGACGCGGCTAGCGGGGGCCACAGATACGCAGTATTTT
TRBJ2-7	NA	TRBV28	NA	CATRLSLIYEQYF	TGTGCCACTCGACTAAGTCTAATCTACGAGCAGTACTTC
TRBJ2-1	NA	TRBV6-5	NA	CASSPTSSLYNEQFF	TGTGCCAGCAGTCCAACCTCTTCCCTATACAATGAGCAGTTCTTC
TRBJ1-5	TRBD1	TRBV4-3	NA	CASSQDDDRGNQPQHF	TGCGCCAGCAGCCAAGACGATGACAGGGGCAATCAGCCCCAGCATTTT
TRBJ1-4	NA	TRBV4-3	NA	CASTRDTTTNEKLFF	TGCGCCAGCACCAGGGACACAACAACTAATGAAAAACTGTTTTTT
TRBJ2-6	NA	TRBV5-1	NA	CASSLLAGAGANVLTF	TGCGCCAGCAGCTTGTTGGCCGGGGCTGGGGCCAACGTCCTGACTTTC
TRBJ1-4	TRBD1	TRBV7-6	NA	CASGSPGQGLLNEKLFF	TGTGCCAGCGGTTCACCGGGACAGGGGCTTCTTAATGAAAAACTGTTTTTT
TRBJ1-5	TRBD1	TRBV29-1	NA	CSVRTGSSNQPQHF	TGCAGCGTTAGGACAGGCTCGAGCAATCAGCCCCAGCATTTT
TRBJ1-4	TRBD1	TRBV28	NA	CASSKRDRNEKLFF	TGTGCCAGCAGCAAAAGGGACAGAAATGAAAAACTGTTTTTT
TRBJ2-7	NA	TRBV27	NA	CASSPRLQGGHHEQYF	TGTGCCAGCAGTCCACGACTACAGGGCGGTCACCACGAGCAGTACTTC
TRBJ2-7	NA	TRBV5-6	NA	CASSSPSGEQYF	TGTGCCAGCAGCTCACCTTCAGGGGAGCAGTACTTC
TRBJ1-2	TRBD1	TRBV25-1	NA	CASTTGFGYGYTF	TGTGCCAGCACGACAGGGTTCGGCTATGGCTACACCTTC
TRBJ2-5	NA	TRBV5-1	few	CASSLAQQETQYF	TGCGCCAGCAGCTTGGCCCAGCAAGAGACCCAGTACTTC
TRBJ1-1	NA	TRBV19	NA	CASSASGTNTEAFF	TGTGCCAGTAGCGCCTCCGGGACTAACACTGAAGCTTTCTTT
TRBJ2-7	NA	TRBV13	NA	CASSSPTRAYEQYF	TGTGCCAGCAGCTCCCCTACTCGGGCCTACGAGCAGTACTTC
TRBJ1-4	NA	TRBV5-4	NA	CASSLATGTKDEKLFF	TGTGCCAGCAGCCTCGCAACCGGGACAAAGGACGAAAAACTGTTTTTT
TRBJ2-7	TRBD1	TRBV6-1	NA	CAITGANPYEQYF	TGTGCCATCACAGGGGCGAACCCCTACGAGCAGTACTTC
TRBJ1-6	NA	TRBV4-3	NA	CASSHQSDRISSYNSPLHF	TGCGCCAGCAGCCATCAGAGTGACAGGATAAGCTCCTATAATTCACCCCTCCACTTT
TRBJ1-5	NA	TRBV27	once	CASSLGAHQPQHF	TGTGCCAGCAGCCTAGGGGCCCATCAGCCCCAGCATTTT
TRBJ2-2	NA	TRBV10-3	NA	CASGGTNTGELFF	TGTGCCAGCGGGGGCACGAACACCGGGGAGCTGTTTTTT
TRBJ2-2	NA	TRBV9	NA	CASSPMEGDTGELFF	TGTGCCAGCAGCCCTATGGAGGGAGACACCGGGGAGCTGTTTTTT
TRBJ2-1	TRBD2	TRBV10-3	few	CAISEFFSGRGDEQFF	TGTGCCATCAGTGAGTTTTTTAGCGGGAGAGGCGATGAGCAGTTCTTC